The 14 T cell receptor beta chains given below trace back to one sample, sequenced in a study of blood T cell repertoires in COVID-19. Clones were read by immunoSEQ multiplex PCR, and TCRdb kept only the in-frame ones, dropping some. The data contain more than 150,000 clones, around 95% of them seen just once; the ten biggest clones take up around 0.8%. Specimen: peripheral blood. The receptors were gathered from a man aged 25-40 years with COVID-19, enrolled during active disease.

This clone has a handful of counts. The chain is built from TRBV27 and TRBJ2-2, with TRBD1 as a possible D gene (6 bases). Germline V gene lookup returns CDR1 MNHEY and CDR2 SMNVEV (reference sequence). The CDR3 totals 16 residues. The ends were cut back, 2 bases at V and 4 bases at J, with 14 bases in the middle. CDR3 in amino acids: CASSLVGGSFTGELFF. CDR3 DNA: TGTGCCAGCAGTTTAGTAGGGGGAAGTTTCACCGGGGAGCTGTTTTTT.

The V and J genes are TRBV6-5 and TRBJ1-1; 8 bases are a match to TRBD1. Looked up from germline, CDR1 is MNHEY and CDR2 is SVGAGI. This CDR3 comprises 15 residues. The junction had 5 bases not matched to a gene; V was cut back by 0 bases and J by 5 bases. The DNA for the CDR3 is TGTGCCAGCAGTTACTCTCAGGGGGCGGGGACTGAAGCTTTCTTT. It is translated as CASSYSQGAGTEAFF.

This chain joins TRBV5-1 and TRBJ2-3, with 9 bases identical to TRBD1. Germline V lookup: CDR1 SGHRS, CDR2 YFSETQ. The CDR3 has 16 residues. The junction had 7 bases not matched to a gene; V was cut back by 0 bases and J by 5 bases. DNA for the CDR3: TGCGCCAGCAGCTTGGCCGGGACAGGGAGGATAGATACGCAGTATTTT. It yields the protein CASSLAGTGRIDTQYF. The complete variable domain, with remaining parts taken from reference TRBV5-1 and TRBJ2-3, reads KAGVTQTPRYLIKTRGQQVTLSCSPISGHRSVSWYQQTPGQGLQFLFEYFSETQRNKGNFPGRFSGRQFSNSRSEMNVSTLELGDSALYLCASSLAGTGRIDTQYFGPGTRLTVL.

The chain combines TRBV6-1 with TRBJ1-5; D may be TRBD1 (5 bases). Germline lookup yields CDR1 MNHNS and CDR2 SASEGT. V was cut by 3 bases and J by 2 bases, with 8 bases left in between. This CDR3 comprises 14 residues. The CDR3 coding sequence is TGTGCCAGCAGTGACAGGGATGGCAATCAGCCCCAGCATTTT. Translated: CASSDRDGNQPQHF.

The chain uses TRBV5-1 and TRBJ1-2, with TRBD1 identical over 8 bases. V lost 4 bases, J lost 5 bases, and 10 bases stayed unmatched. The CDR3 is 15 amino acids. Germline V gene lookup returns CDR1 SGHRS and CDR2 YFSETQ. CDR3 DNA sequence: TGCGCCAGCAGCCCCAGACAGGGGTCTCCATATGGCTACACCTTC. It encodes CASSPRQGSPYGYTF.

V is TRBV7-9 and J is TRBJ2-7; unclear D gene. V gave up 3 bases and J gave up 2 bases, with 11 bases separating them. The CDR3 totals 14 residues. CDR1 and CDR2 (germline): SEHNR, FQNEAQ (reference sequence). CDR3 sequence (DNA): TGTGCCAGCAGCTTCTCCCCGGCGGCCTACGAGCAGTACTTC. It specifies CASSFSPAAYEQYF.

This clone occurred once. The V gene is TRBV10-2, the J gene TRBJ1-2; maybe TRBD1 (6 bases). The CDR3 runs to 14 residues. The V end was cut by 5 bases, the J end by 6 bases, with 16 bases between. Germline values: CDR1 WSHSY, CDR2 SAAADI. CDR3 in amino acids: CASSNPRGTHGYTF. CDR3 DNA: TGCGCCAGCAGTAACCCGAGGGGGACCCATGGCTACACCTTC.

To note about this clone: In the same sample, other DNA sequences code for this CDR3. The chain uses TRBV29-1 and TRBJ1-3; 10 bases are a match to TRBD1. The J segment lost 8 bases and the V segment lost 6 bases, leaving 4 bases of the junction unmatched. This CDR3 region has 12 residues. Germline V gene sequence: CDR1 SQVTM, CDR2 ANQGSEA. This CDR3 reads CSVGTGVDTIYF. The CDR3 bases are TGCAGCGTGGGGACAGGGGTCGACACCATATATTTT.

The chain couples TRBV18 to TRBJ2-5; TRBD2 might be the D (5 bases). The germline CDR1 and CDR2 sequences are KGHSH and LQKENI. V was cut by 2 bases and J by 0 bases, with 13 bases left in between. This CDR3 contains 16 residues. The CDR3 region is CASSPGRGANQETQYF. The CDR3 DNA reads TGTGCCAGCTCACCAGGCCGGGGAGCGAACCAAGAGACCCAGTACTTC.

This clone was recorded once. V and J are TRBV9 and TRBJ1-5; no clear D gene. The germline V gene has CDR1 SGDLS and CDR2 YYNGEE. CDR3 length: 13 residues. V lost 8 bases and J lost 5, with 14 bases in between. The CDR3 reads CASGRNGYQPQHF. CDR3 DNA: TGTGCCAGTGGGCGTAACGGTTATCAGCCCCAGCATTTT.

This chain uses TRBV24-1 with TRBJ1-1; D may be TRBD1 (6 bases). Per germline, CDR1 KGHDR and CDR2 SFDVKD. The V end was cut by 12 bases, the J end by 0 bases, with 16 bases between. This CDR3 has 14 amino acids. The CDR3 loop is CAAHRAGVNTEAFF. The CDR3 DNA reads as TGTGCCGCGCACAGGGCTGGGGTGAACACTGAAGCTTTCTTT.

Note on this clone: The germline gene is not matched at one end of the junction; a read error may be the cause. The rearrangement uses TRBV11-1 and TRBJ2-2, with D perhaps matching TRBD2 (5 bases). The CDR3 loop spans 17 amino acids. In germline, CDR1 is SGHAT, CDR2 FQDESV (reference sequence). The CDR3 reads CASSLAPSSRNTEELFF. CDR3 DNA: TGTGCCAGCAGCTTAGCGCCGTCTAGCCGAAACACCGAGGAGCTGTTTTTT.

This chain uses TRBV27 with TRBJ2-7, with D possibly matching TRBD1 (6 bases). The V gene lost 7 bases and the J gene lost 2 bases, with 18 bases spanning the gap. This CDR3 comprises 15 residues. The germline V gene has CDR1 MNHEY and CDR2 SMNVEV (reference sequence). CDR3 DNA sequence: TGTGCCAGCACCCCCACCGGGACATGGACCTACGAGCAGTACTTC. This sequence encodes CASTPTGTWTYEQYF.

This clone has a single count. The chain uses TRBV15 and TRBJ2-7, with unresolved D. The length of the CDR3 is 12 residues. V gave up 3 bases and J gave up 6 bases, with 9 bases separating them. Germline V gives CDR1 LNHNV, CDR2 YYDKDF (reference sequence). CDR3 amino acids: CATSRRPGEQYF. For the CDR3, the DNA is TGTGCCACCAGCAGGCGGCCGGGCGAGCAGTACTTC.